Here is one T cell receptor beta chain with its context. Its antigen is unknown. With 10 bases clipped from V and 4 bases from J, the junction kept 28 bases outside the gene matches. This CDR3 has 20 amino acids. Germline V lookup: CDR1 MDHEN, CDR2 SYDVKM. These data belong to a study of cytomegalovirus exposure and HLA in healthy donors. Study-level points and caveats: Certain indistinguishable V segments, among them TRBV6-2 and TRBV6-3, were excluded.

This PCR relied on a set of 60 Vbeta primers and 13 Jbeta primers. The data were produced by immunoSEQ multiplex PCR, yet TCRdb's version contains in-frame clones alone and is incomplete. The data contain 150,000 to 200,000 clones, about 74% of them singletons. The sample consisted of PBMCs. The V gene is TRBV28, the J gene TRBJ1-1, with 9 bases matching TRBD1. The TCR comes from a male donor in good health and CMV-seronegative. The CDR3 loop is CANPIEDRGAGSSGGTEAFF. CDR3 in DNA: TGTGCCAACCCTATCGAGGACAGGGGCGCGGGGTCCTCGGGGGGCACTGAAGCTTTCTTT.